This T cell receptor (beta chain) was recorded in a study of blood T cell repertoires in COVID-19 (dated by TCRdb to the early 2020s). In the study overall: Collaborator samples came from the United States, Italy and Spain and covered acute and convalescent phases of COVID-19. The prospective study material was composed of cDNA or gDNA derived from T cells, B-cell-depleted T cells, or PBMCs. The dataset comprised deeply sampled blood TCRbeta repertoires from subjects exposed to, actively infected with, or recovered from COVID-19. The repertoires were released in a freely available public database meant as a resource for research on the immune response to SARS-CoV-2. The samples were drawn from the first 160 participants of the ongoing ImmuneRACE study and from some 1,300 subjects provided by 6 global collaborators. Sample metadata almost always included a de-identified subject ID, COVID-19 status, age in years and sex. Where available, HLA class I and class II types were taken from metadata supplied by the sample provider and were not determined by assay-based typing.

TCRbeta CDR3 regions were amplified from genomic DNA by means of the immunoSEQ Assay, a bias-controlled multiplex PCR. As for the original processing: The number of nucleated cells in each sample was estimated from the amplification of reference gene primers within the assay. To quantify the absolute abundance of each unique TCRbeta CDR3 rearrangement, sequence reads were collapsed and filtered. For each sample, productive Simpson clonality was calculated as the square root of Simpson's diversity index over productive rearrangements. Here the immuneACCESS table is served through TCRdb, limited to in-frame sequences with V and J called. Missing clones are a known gap in these copies; in checked studies unresolved V genes cover under half, and the rest lacks a known reason. Clonal size and the V and J genes are those of that table, whereas D and trimming came from the DNA. The sample table contains 140,000 to 150,000 clones; only one count was recorded for 81% of them. Of the sample, around 8.2% is held by the ten largest clones.

The table lists this clone with a count of one. The antigen it binds to is not known. No much larger clonotype is one base removed from it; base qualities were not supplied. Whole blood was collected in K2EDTA tubes by collaborating institutions according to the institutions' own protocols. Collaborator samples were shipped for TCRbeta analysis as frozen whole blood, isolated PBMCs, or DNA extracted from either sample type. What the work shows at the level of the full study, not this receptor alone: How much clinical and demographic metadata was included differed by source and by participant, and the metadata was provided uncurated.

Specimen: peripheral blood. The origin of this receptor is a human donor in a cohort sampled during active COVID-19.

The DNA sequence follows: TGTGCCAGCAGCCCAGACGGACTAGCGGGAAACACCGGGGAGCTGTTTTTT. It codes for CASSPDGLAGNTGELFF. The V and J segments used are TRBV7-2 and TRBJ2-2; 12 junctional bases match TRBD2. As encoded in the germline V gene, CDR1 is SGHTA while CDR2 is FQGNSA. V loses 5 bases at its end and J loses 2 bases; junction bases beyond the gene matches: 6. The CDR3 runs 17 amino acids, cysteine and phenylalanine included. Only the CDR3 DNA stays, 51 bases, in frame from base 1.